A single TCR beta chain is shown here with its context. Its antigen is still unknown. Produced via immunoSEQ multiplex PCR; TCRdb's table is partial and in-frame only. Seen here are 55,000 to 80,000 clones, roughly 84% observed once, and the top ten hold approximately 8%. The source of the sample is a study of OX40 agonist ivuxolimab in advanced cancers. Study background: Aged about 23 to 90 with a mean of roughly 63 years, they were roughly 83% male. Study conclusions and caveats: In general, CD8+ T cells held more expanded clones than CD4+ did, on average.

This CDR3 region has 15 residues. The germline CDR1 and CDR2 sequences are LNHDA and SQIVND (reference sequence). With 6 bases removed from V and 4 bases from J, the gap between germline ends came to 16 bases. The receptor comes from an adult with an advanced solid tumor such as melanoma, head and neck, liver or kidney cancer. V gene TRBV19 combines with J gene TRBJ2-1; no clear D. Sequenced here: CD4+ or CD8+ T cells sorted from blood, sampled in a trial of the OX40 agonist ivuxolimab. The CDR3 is CASRTGSHPYNEQFF. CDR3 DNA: TGTGCCAGTAGAACCGGGTCCCATCCATACAATGAGCAGTTCTTC.